The 32 T cell receptor beta chains below all came from one sample that was sequenced in a study of T-cell memory formation after mild COVID-19. MiXCR, applied by TCRdb to the 5' RACE reads, yields one record per CDR3 protein. In the table there are around 190,000 distinct CDR3 sequences, approximately 17% of which are singletons. Sequenced sample: PBMCs or a T cell subset sorted from them (not recorded which). The receptor set was obtained from a man younger than 35 who had mild COVID-19 (a few samples of this study predate the infection). Cell type and time point are not known.

The chain combines TRBV2 with TRBJ1-2, with D uncertain. CDR3 length: 13 residues. Trimming pared 6 bases from V and 4 bases from J, leaving 12 bases between. The V gene's germline CDR1 is SNHLY and CDR2 FYNNEI. The CDR3 spells CASRAAGLYGYTF. The CDR3 bases are TGTGCCAGCAGGGCAGCGGGTCTCTATGGCTACACCTTC.

Only a few counts were recorded for this clonotype. The chain couples TRBV7-2 to TRBJ2-5; 9 bases are a match to TRBD2. The CDR3 is 14 amino acids. V lost 3 bases, J lost 4 bases, and 3 bases stayed unmatched. CDR1 is SGHTA, CDR2 FQGNSA, per germline. CDR3 DNA: TGTGCCAGCAGCTTTTCTAGCGGGGCAGAGACCCAGTACTTC. This codes for CASSFSSGAETQYF. The complete variable domain, with remaining parts taken from reference TRBV7-2 and TRBJ2-5, reads GAGVSQSPSNKVTEKGKDVELRCDPISGHTALYWYRQSLGQGLEFLIYFQGNSAPDKSGLPSDRFSAERTGGSVSTLTIQRTQQEDSAVYLCASSFSSGAETQYFGPGTRLLVL.

The chain links TRBV7-2 to TRBJ2-5; 12 nucleotides line up with TRBD2. The CDR3 spans 16 residues. V was pared by 5 bases and J by 5 bases, with 9 bases of the junction left unmatched. Germline-derived CDR1 and CDR2 are SGHTA and FQGNSA. CDR3 sequence (DNA): TGTGCCAGCAGCCAAGCTAGCGGGGGGGCCGGTGAGACCCAGTACTTC. Its protein product is CASSQASGGAGETQYF.

In its sample, this clonotype was seen a few times. The rearrangement uses TRBV7-8 and TRBJ1-6; a possible D gene is TRBD1 (5 bases). From germline, CDR1 is SGHVS and CDR2 FQNEAQ. The CDR3 covers 14 residues. Trimming took 3 bases from V and 9 from J, leaving 12 bases between them. DNA for the CDR3: TGTGCCAGCAGCTTTACAGGTGTGGCTTCACCCCTCCACTTT. Encoded protein: CASSFTGVASPLHF.

V gene TRBV20-1 combines with J gene TRBJ2-5; D is uncertain. The germline V and J ends were trimmed by 6 bases and 1 base, with 9 bases remaining between them. The germline V gene has CDR1 DFQATT and CDR2 SNEGSKA (reference sequence). CDR3 length: 12 residues. In DNA form, the CDR3 reads TGCAGTGCCGGTCGGGTCCAAGAGACCCAGTACTTC. Translation gives CSAGRVQETQYF.

This clonotype has just a few counts. The J gene is TRBJ1-3, the V gene TRBV27; D is ambiguous. The CDR3 loop spans 13 amino acids. Trimming took 8 bases from V and 4 from J, leaving 12 bases between them. Germline CDR1 is MNHEY and CDR2 is SMNVEV (reference sequence). The CDR3 is CASRAVRGNTIYF. CDR3 nucleotide sequence: TGTGCCAGCCGCGCGGTGAGAGGAAACACCATATATTTT.

There are a few counts of this clonotype. The CDR3 loop is CSVHRSNYGYTF. CDR3 coding DNA: TGCAGCGTTCACCGGTCTAACTATGGCTACACCTTC. This chain links TRBV29-1 with TRBJ1-2; D not resolved. Between the trimmed V and J ends, which lost 5 bases and 0 bases, there was a span of 7 bases. The CDR3 runs to 12 residues. Germline CDR1 reads SQVTM; CDR2 reads ANQGSEA.

This clonotype was detected only a few times. The J gene is TRBJ2-4, the V gene TRBV15, with D maybe TRBD1 (5 bases). Trimming cost V 5 bases and J 0 bases, with 14 bases left between them. This CDR3 is 16 amino acids long. Per germline, CDR1 LNHNV and CDR2 YYDKDF (reference sequence). The CDR3 DNA reads as TGTGCCACCAGCGCCCCAGGGTACCGAGCCAAAAACATTCAGTACTTC. As protein: CATSAPGYRAKNIQYF.

The chain employs TRBV18 and TRBJ1-5; tentative D call: TRBD1 (6 bases). Trimming stripped 3 bases from V and 1 base from J, with 10 bases between. The CDR3 totals 15 residues. Germline values: CDR1 KGHSH, CDR2 LQKENI. The CDR3 bases are TGTGCCAGCTCACCGGGACAAGTAAGCAATCAGCCCCAGCATTTT. It encodes CASSPGQVSNQPQHF. Looking up the rest from reference TRBV18 and TRBJ1-5 gives the full variable domain: NAGVMQNPRHLVRRRGQEARLRCSPMKGHSHVYWYRQLPEEGLKFMVYLQKENIIDESGMPKERFSAEFPKEGPSILRIQQVVRGDSAAYFCASSPGQVSNQPQHFGDGTRLSIL.

This clonotype occurred a few times. This chain links TRBV23-1 with TRBJ1-5; D gene ambiguous. TRBV23-1 is an ORF, with its function uncertain. V lost 3 bases and J 4 bases, leaving 19 bases between the germline ends. This CDR3 is built from 17 residues. In DNA form, the CDR3 reads TGCGCCAGCAGTCAGCCGACTCGGACGGCAGTAAATCAGCCCCAGCATTTT. Its translation: CASSQPTRTAVNQPQHF.

The chain combines TRBV20-1 with TRBJ1-2, with a possible D match to TRBD1 (5 bases). Germline V gives CDR1 DFQATT, CDR2 SNEGSKA (reference sequence). The ends were cut back, 6 bases at V and 7 bases at J, with 15 bases in the middle. This CDR3 spans 12 amino acids. CDR3 amino acids: CSAHFGGIGYTF. The CDR3 DNA is TGCAGTGCCCACTTTGGGGGAATTGGCTACACCTTC.

In this sample, this clonotype turned up a few times. The chain is built from TRBV15 and TRBJ1-1; unclear D gene. This CDR3 has 13 residues. CDR1 LNHNV and CDR2 YYDKDF come from the germline V gene (reference sequence). Trimming took off 6 bases at V and 1 base at J, with 9 bases between the two ends. Here the CDR3 DNA reads TGTGCCACCAGGGGCGGGGAGAACACTGAAGCTTTCTTT. It encodes CATRGGENTEAFF.

This clonotype was observed a handful of times. The V gene is TRBV27, the J gene TRBJ1-4; 7 positions agree with TRBD1. The germline gives CDR1 MNHEY, CDR2 SMNVEV (reference sequence). V lost 3 bases, J lost 8 bases, and 6 bases stayed unmatched. The length of the CDR3 is 14 residues. The CDR3 reads CASSLTGLGEKLFF. Written as DNA, the CDR3 is TGTGCCAGCAGTTTGACAGGGTTGGGAGAAAAACTGTTTTTT. The full variable domain, its missing parts supplied by reference TRBV27 and TRBJ1-4, is EAQVTQNPRYLITVTGKKLTVTCSQNMNHEYMSWYRQDPGLGLRQIYYSMNVEVTDKGDVPEGYKVSRKEKRNFPLILESPSPNQTSLYFCASSLTGLGEKLFFGSGTQLSVL.

The rearrangement joins TRBV7-2 to TRBJ1-1; D is perhaps TRBD1 (5 bases). Trimming shortened V by 4 bases and J by 1 base, and 10 bases separated the two germline ends. CDR1 is SGHTA and CDR2 is FQGNSA in the germline V gene. This CDR3 comprises 14 residues. The CDR3 DNA is TGTGCCAGCAGCTCACAGAGGGGGAACACTGAAGCTTTCTTT. Its translation is CASSSQRGNTEAFF.

This clonotype was found many times. V and J are TRBV7-2 and TRBJ2-3; D ambiguous. Trimming removed 1 base at V and 1 base at J, with 9 bases between. Germline CDR1 reads SGHTA; CDR2 reads FQGNSA. This CDR3 has 15 residues. The CDR3 nucleotides are TGTGCCAGCAGCTTAGTGGCGCAGGGCACAGATACGCAGTATTTT. Translating gives CASSLVAQGTDTQYF.

V and J are TRBV5-1 and TRBJ2-1; 7 nucleotides agree with TRBD1. The germline CDR1 and CDR2 sequences are SGHRS and YFSETQ. The length of the CDR3 is 15 residues. The V and J ends lost 4 bases and 0 bases, in that order; junction bases with no gene match: 4. Here the CDR3 DNA reads TGCGCCAGCAGCGGGGGACAGAGCTCCTACAATGAGCAGTTCTTC. Translation: CASSGGQSSYNEQFF.

V gene TRBV2 combines with J gene TRBJ1-2, with D maybe TRBD1 (6 bases). The CDR3 runs 13 residues. V lost 4 bases to trimming and J lost 6 bases, with 12 bases between them. Germline V gene lookup returns CDR1 SNHLY and CDR2 FYNNEI. Here the CDR3 reads CASSGAGGNGYTF. The DNA of the CDR3 is TGTGCCAGCAGTGGAGCTGGGGGCAATGGCTACACCTTC.

The CDR3 DNA is TGTGCCAGCAGCTCCGGGACAGGGGCGGGCCAGCCCCAGCATTTT. This translates into CASSSGTGAGQPQHF. V usage is TRBV11-2 and J usage is TRBJ1-5; TRBD1 matches at 10 bases. Germline V gene lookup returns CDR1 SGHAT and CDR2 FQNNGV. The CDR3 is 15 residues long. The trim removed 4 bases at V and 7 bases at J, leaving 7 bases unmatched.

The V and J genes are TRBV6-6 and TRBJ1-1; no clear D gene. The ends were cut back, 6 bases at V and 4 bases at J, with 18 bases in the middle. Germline V gives CDR1 MNHNY, CDR2 SVGAGI (reference sequence). The CDR3 contains 15 residues. The CDR3, as DNA: TGTGCCAGCAGAACCGGACGGGAAGTTGGCACTGAAGCTTTCTTT. It codes for CASRTGREVGTEAFF.

This clonotype was seen a few times. The chain recombines TRBV10-3 with TRBJ1-2; TRBD1 might be the D (6 bases). The CDR3 contains 14 residues. V lost 6 bases and J lost 4, with 15 bases in between. The germline gives CDR1 ENHRY, CDR2 SYGVKD. DNA of the CDR3: TGTGCCATCAGAGGACAGACCACTACCTATGGCTACACCTTC. Its translation is CAIRGQTTTYGYTF.

This sequence joins TRBV5-1 and TRBJ2-1; no definite D call. V lost 0 bases, J lost 6 bases, and 7 bases lay in between. The CDR3 contains 13 residues. Per germline, CDR1 SGHRS and CDR2 YFSETQ. CDR3 nucleotide sequence: TGCGCCAGCAGCTTGGGAAGTCCCAATGAGCAGTTCTTC. Protein sequence: CASSLGSPNEQFF.

The chain combines TRBV7-2 with TRBJ2-3; 13 nucleotides line up with TRBD2. Germline CDR1 and CDR2: SGHTA and FQGNSA. CDR3 length: 15 residues. With V trimmed by 5 bases and J by 3 bases, 2 bases remained unmatched. CDR3 sequence (DNA): TGTGCCAGCAGCAAACTAGCGGGGGGGACAGATACGCAGTATTTT. This translates into CASSKLAGGTDTQYF.

The rearrangement uses TRBV20-1 and TRBJ1-2; 8 bases fit TRBD1. CDR3 length: 14 amino acids. Germline values: CDR1 DFQATT, CDR2 SNEGSKA (reference sequence). V lost 6 bases to trimming and J lost 5 bases; unmatched junction nucleotides: 11. CDR3 in amino acids: CSAPTGEGSYGYTF. In DNA form, the CDR3 reads TGCAGTGCCCCGACAGGGGAAGGGAGTTATGGCTACACCTTC.

This clonotype occurred a few times. The rearrangement uses TRBV5-1 and TRBJ2-7; TRBD2 is a possible D gene (5 bases). The ends were cut back, 2 bases at V and 3 bases at J, with 12 bases in the middle. Per germline, CDR1 SGHRS and CDR2 YFSETQ. This CDR3 spans 14 amino acids. The CDR3 spells CASSFNSGVYEQYF. CDR3 coding DNA: TGCGCCAGCAGCTTTAACTCCGGGGTCTACGAGCAGTACTTC.

This sequence joins TRBV5-1 and TRBJ2-3, with 11 bases fitting TRBD2. There are 16 residues in the CDR3. CDR1 SGHRS and CDR2 YFSETQ come from the germline V gene. Germline trimming cut 2 bases from V and 4 bases from J; bases unmatched to any gene: 6. CDR3 nucleotides: TGCGCCAGCAGCTTTATAGCGGGGGGGACCCCAGATACGCAGTATTTT. Encoded protein: CASSFIAGGTPDTQYF. Combining the CDR3 with reference TRBV5-1 and TRBJ2-3 gives the whole variable domain KAGVTQTPRYLIKTRGQQVTLSCSPISGHRSVSWYQQTPGQGLQFLFEYFSETQRNKGNFPGRFSGRQFSNSRSEMNVSTLELGDSALYLCASSFIAGGTPDTQYFGPGTRLTVL.

This clonotype turned up a few times. The chain is built from TRBV7-2 and TRBJ1-2; D uncertain. The ends were cut back, 3 bases at V and 6 bases at J, with 11 bases in the middle. The CDR3 extends over 13 amino acids. CDR1 and CDR2 from the germline V gene are SGHTA and FQGNSA. DNA of the CDR3: TGTGCCAGCAGCTTGGTCAGAATCAATGGCTACACCTTC. Its translation: CASSLVRINGYTF.

The rearrangement links TRBV29-1 to TRBJ2-3, with D perhaps being TRBD1 or TRBD2 (5 bases each). V was shortened by 6 bases and J by 5 bases, with 15 bases between the two germline ends. Germline V lookup: CDR1 SQVTM, CDR2 ANQGSEA. The CDR3 runs to 13 residues. This CDR3 reads CSVALRGVDTQYF. For the CDR3, the DNA is TGCAGCGTGGCCTTGAGAGGGGTAGATACGCAGTATTTT.

This clonotype was observed a handful of times. The V call is TRBV12-3 or TRBV12-4, the J call TRBJ1-1; D is ambiguous. The V end lost 7 bases, the J end lost 7 bases, and 10 bases lay between the germline ends. The CDR3 totals 11 residues. DNA for the CDR3: TGTGCCAGCACCCTTTGGAGTGAAGCTTTCTTT. It is translated as CASTLWSEAFF.

The genes are TRBV7-2 and TRBJ2-3; D gene unclear. There are 13 residues in the CDR3. Trimming stripped 5 bases from V and 3 bases from J, with 9 bases between. Germline V CDR1 and CDR2: SGHTA, FQGNSA. CDR3 nucleotide sequence: TGTGCCAGCAGCCCGCTTGGGACAGATACGCAGTATTTT. It specifies CASSPLGTDTQYF.

The V gene is TRBV3-1, the J gene TRBJ2-7, with a weak D call TRBD1 (5 bases). Germline V lookup: CDR1 LGHDT, CDR2 YNNKEL (reference sequence). Trimming shortened V by 0 bases and J by 5 bases, and 5 bases separated the two germline ends. The CDR3 spans 12 residues. The CDR3 nucleotides are TGTGCCAGCAGCCAAGACAGGGACGAGCAGTACTTC. Encoded protein: CASSQDRDEQYF.

In its sample, this clonotype was seen a few times. The DNA for the CDR3 is TGCAGTGCTAGGAAGGACAGGGGAAGCTACGAGCAGTACTTC. Its translation is CSARKDRGSYEQYF. The rearrangement uses TRBV20-1 and TRBJ2-7; 9 bases line up with TRBD1. Germline V gene data show CDR1 as DFQATT and CDR2 as SNEGSKA (reference sequence). The trim removed 3 bases at V and 3 bases at J, leaving 6 bases unmatched. CDR3 length: 14 amino acids.

In this sample, this clonotype turned up a few times. This chain uses TRBV11-2 with TRBJ2-7; D is unresolved. Germline CDR1 is SGHAT and CDR2 is FQNNGV. The V and J ends lost 5 bases and 6 bases respectively, with 8 bases between them. This CDR3 is built from 11 residues. CDR3 region: CASSPTVEQYF. In nucleotides, the CDR3 is TGTGCCAGCAGCCCGACGGTCGAGCAGTACTTC.